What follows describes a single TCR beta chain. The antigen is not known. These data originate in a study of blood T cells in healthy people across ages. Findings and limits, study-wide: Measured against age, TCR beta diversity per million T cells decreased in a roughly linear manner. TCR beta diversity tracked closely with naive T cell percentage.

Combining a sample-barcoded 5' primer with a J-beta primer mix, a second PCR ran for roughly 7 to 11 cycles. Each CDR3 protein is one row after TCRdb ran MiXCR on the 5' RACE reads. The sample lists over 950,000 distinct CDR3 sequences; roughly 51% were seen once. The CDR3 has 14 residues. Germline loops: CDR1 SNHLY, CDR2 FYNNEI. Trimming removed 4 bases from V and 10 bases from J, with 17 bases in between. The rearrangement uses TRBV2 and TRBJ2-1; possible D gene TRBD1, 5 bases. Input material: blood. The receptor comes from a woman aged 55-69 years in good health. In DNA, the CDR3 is TGTGCCAGCAGTGTAGGGGCTAGTTTTGACGAGCAGTTCTTC. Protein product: CASSVGASFDEQFF.